What follows are 26 T cell receptor beta chains derived from one specimen sequenced in a study of blood T cell repertoires in COVID-19. Data came from immunoSEQ multiplex PCR; TCRdb stores just in-frame clones and leaves some out. This sample yields 200,000 to 250,000 clones, of which about 88% are seen a single time; around 0.89% belongs to the top ten. Source material: peripheral blood. Source of these receptors: a man aged 35 to 55 with acute or convalescent COVID-19.

This chain connects TRBV5-1 to TRBJ1-2; TRBD1 matches 9 bases. CDR1 is SGHRS and CDR2 is YFSETQ in the germline V gene. The CDR3 is made up of 14 amino acids. The ends lost 3 bases at V and 7 bases at J; junction bases unmatched: 7. CDR3 region: CASSWDRAPGGYTF. The CDR3 bases are TGCGCCAGCAGCTGGGACAGGGCCCCCGGTGGCTACACCTTC.

The rearrangement uses TRBV5-1 and TRBJ1-5, with 7 bases matching TRBD1. Germline-derived CDR1 and CDR2 are SGHRS and YFSETQ. The V segment lost 0 bases and the J segment 5 bases; nucleotides outside the gene matches: 17. The length of the CDR3 is 19 residues. The CDR3 sequence: CASSLEPLQGSKGDQPQHF. CDR3 DNA: TGCGCCAGCAGCTTGGAGCCTCTACAGGGGTCCAAGGGTGATCAGCCCCAGCATTTT.

The chain couples TRBV12-3 or TRBV12-4 to TRBJ1-1; perhaps TRBD1 as D (5 bases). The V and J ends lost 7 bases and 5 bases respectively, with 11 bases between them. This CDR3 is built from 12 residues. CDR3 residues: CASTRGGTEAFF. The CDR3 coding sequence is TGTGCCAGCACCCGGGGGGGGACTGAAGCTTTCTTT.

The V and J genes are TRBV5-4 and TRBJ1-2; D may be TRBD1 (5 bases). This CDR3 spans 15 amino acids. Germline-derived CDR1 and CDR2 are SGHNT and YYREEE (reference sequence). V lost 4 bases and J lost 4, with 17 bases in between. The CDR3 here is CASSAGGETAYGYTF. The CDR3 nucleotides read TGTGCCAGCAGCGCTGGGGGGGAAACCGCCTATGGCTACACCTTC.

In its sample, this clone was seen a few times. The chain joins TRBV10-3 to TRBJ1-5; D remains ambiguous. The V end lost 6 bases, the J end lost 5 bases, and 11 bases lay between the germline ends. CDR3 length: 13 residues. Germline V lookup: CDR1 ENHRY, CDR2 SYGVKD. Written as DNA, the CDR3 is TGTGCCATCAGACTAAACGGGGATCAGCCCCAGCATTTT. This translates into CAIRLNGDQPQHF.

The rearrangement joins TRBV5-4 to TRBJ1-1; no reliable D call. The CDR3 has 16 amino acids. V lost 3 bases and J lost 7, with 22 bases in between. Germline CDR1 is SGHNT and CDR2 is YYREEE (reference sequence). The CDR3 region has the DNA TGTGCCAGCAGCTCGAACCCTAAGCAAGCACCAATTGAAGCTTTCTTT. Translated, it gives CASSSNPKQAPIEAFF.

This clone was seen only once. The V gene is TRBV5-1, the J gene TRBJ1-1; D gene unclear. Looked up from germline, CDR1 is SGHRS and CDR2 is YFSETQ. This CDR3 spans 16 amino acids. V lost 2 bases, J lost 1 base, and 15 bases lay in between. This CDR3 is CASSFYTGAPNTEAFF. DNA of the CDR3: TGCGCCAGCAGCTTTTATACGGGAGCACCGAACACTGAAGCTTTCTTT. Supplemented by reference TRBV5-1 and TRBJ1-1, the full variable domain reads KAGVTQTPRYLIKTRGQQVTLSCSPISGHRSVSWYQQTPGQGLQFLFEYFSETQRNKGNFPGRFSGRQFSNSRSEMNVSTLELGDSALYLCASSFYTGAPNTEAFFGQGTRLTVV.

The chain recombines TRBV5-6 with TRBJ2-1; 7 bases fit TRBD2. Per germline, CDR1 SGHDT and CDR2 YYEEEE. The CDR3 spans 12 residues. Losses at the gene ends were 8 bases for V and 4 bases for J; bases not matched to a gene: 3. The DNA for the CDR3 is TGTGCCAGTCTGGGGGGGTACAATGAGCAGTTCTTC. It codes for CASLGGYNEQFF.

This rearrangement joins TRBV7-8 to TRBJ1-6; maybe TRBD1 (6 bases). V was shortened by 6 bases and J by 2 bases, with 20 bases between the two germline ends. The CDR3 loop spans 18 amino acids. Germline V gene data show CDR1 as SGHVS and CDR2 as FQNEAQ. The CDR3 is CASRERTAGATYNSPLHF. The CDR3, as DNA: TGTGCCAGCAGAGAGAGGACAGCCGGGGCGACCTATAATTCACCCCTCCACTTT.

CDR3 protein: CASSIVQGRTEAFF. CDR3 nucleotides: TGTGCCAGCAGCATCGTACAGGGGAGAACTGAAGCTTTCTTT. The V call is TRBV28, the J call TRBJ1-1; 7 bases map to TRBD1. CDR3 length: 14 residues. Looked up from germline, CDR1 is MDHEN and CDR2 is SYDVKM. Trimming took 6 bases from V and 5 from J; bases not matched to a gene: 9.

The chain combines TRBV13 with TRBJ1-1; no clear D. This CDR3 contains 14 residues. The germline CDR1 and CDR2 sequences are PRHDT and FYEKMQ (reference sequence). The V end lost 5 bases, the J end lost 3 bases, and 13 bases lay between the germline ends. DNA of the CDR3: TGTGCCAGCAGCCCCGGAGGATCCTACACTGAAGCTTTCTTT. This encodes CASSPGGSYTEAFF.

This chain joins TRBV11-2 and TRBJ2-5, with 8 bases that match TRBD2. V lost 2 bases to trimming and J lost 2 bases; unmatched junction nucleotides: 4. CDR1 and CDR2 (germline): SGHAT, FQNNGV. The CDR3 extends over 15 amino acids. CDR3 nucleotide sequence: TGTGCCAGCAGCTTAACCCGCGGGGGGCAAGAGACCCAGTACTTC. It yields the protein CASSLTRGGQETQYF.

The chain uses TRBV11-2 and TRBJ2-7; 9 bases are shared with TRBD1. J lost 7 bases, V lost 4 bases, and 11 bases had no gene match. Germline V gene data show CDR1 as SGHAT and CDR2 as FQNNGV. The CDR3 totals 15 residues. CDR3 protein: CASSSDRGRVKEQYF. CDR3 nucleotides: TGTGCCAGCAGCTCCGACAGGGGGAGAGTTAAAGAGCAGTACTTC.

The chain uses TRBV28 and TRBJ1-1; a possible D gene is TRBD1 (6 bases). CDR1 is MDHEN, CDR2 SYDVKM, per germline. Trimming removed 7 bases from V and 5 bases from J, with 14 bases in between. The CDR3 covers 13 residues. The CDR3 nucleotides read TGTGCCAGCACACAGGGATTAGGAACTGAAGCTTTCTTT. It specifies CASTQGLGTEAFF.

V gene TRBV28 combines with J gene TRBJ2-5, with 8 nucleotides matching TRBD2. The CDR3 has 14 amino acids. V dropped 2 bases and J dropped 5; count of bases not matched to a gene: 4. Per germline, CDR1 MDHEN and CDR2 SYDVKM. Here the CDR3 DNA reads TGTGCCAGCAGTTTACCGGGGGGGGCTGAGACCCAGTACTTC. Amino acids: CASSLPGGAETQYF.

CDR3 region: CAISVLTGDGYTF. The DNA for the CDR3 is TGTGCCATCAGCGTGCTGACAGGGGATGGCTACACCTTC. This rearrangement joins TRBV10-3 to TRBJ1-2; 8 bases align to TRBD1. The CDR3 spans 13 residues. V lost 6 bases, J lost 6 bases, and 6 bases stayed unmatched. Germline CDR1 reads ENHRY; CDR2 reads SYGVKD.

This clone was observed a single time. The chain uses TRBV9 and TRBJ2-3, with D maybe TRBD2 (5 bases). Germline values: CDR1 SGDLS, CDR2 YYNGEE. V gave up 3 bases and J gave up 2 bases, with 7 bases separating them. CDR3 length: 13 residues. CDR3 nucleotide sequence: TGTGCCAGCAGCGCGGACTTCACAGATACGCAGTATTTT. Protein: CASSADFTDTQYF.

This clone was picked up a small number of times. The chain has TRBV7-2 and TRBJ2-7; 11 bases line up with TRBD2. This CDR3 has 16 amino acids. Per germline, CDR1 SGHTA and CDR2 FQGNSA. V trimming: 5 bases; J trimming: 2 bases; junction bases outside the gene matches: 8. CDR3 coding DNA: TGTGCCAGCAGCCCTCACTCTAGCGGGGGGACCTACGAGCAGTACTTC. Its translation: CASSPHSSGGTYEQYF.

The chain links TRBV2 to TRBJ2-1, with D perhaps TRBD2 (6 bases). The CDR3 totals 15 residues. The germline V gene has CDR1 SNHLY and CDR2 FYNNEI. Trimming shortened V by 8 bases and J by 0 bases, and 14 bases separated the two germline ends. CDR3 bases: TGTGCCAGCCCCGAGGAGGGGAGCTCCTACAATGAGCAGTTCTTC. Protein: CASPEEGSSYNEQFF.

This clone was detected only once. The chain uses TRBV9 and TRBJ2-3, with 9 bases matching TRBD1. Looked up from germline, CDR1 is SGDLS and CDR2 is YYNGEE. This CDR3 is built from 17 residues. The J segment lost 3 bases and the V segment lost 3 bases, leaving 11 bases of the junction unmatched. The chain's CDR3 is CASSGGVRTGVTDTQYF. In nucleotides, the CDR3 is TGTGCCAGCAGCGGAGGGGTTAGGACAGGGGTAACAGATACGCAGTATTTT.

CDR3 in DNA: TGTGCCTGGAGTGCCACGGACAGGGGGCCCACAGATACGCAGTATTTT. This translates into CAWSATDRGPTDTQYF. This chain joins TRBV30 and TRBJ2-3; 11 bases agree with TRBD1. Trimming took 1 base from V and 2 from J; bases not matched to a gene: 5. The CDR3 contains 16 residues. Germline CDR1 is GTSNPN and CDR2 is SVGIG (reference sequence).

The count of this clone is one. The V and J genes are TRBV21-1 and TRBJ2-7; the table's D call of TRBD2 was not tested on the DNA. TRBV21-1 is a documented pseudogene. This CDR3 is 14 amino acids long. The CDR3 sequence is CARNGRVLSYEQYF. The DNA of the CDR3 is TGTGCCAGAAACGGTAGAGTTTTATCCTACGAGCAGTACTTC.

The CDR3 DNA follows: TGTGCCAGCACCGAACTAAAGGCGGGATACTACGAGCAGTACTTC. Protein sequence: CASTELKAGYYEQYF. J is TRBJ2-7 and V is TRBV7-8; maybe TRBD2 (6 bases). Trimming removed 7 bases from V and 3 bases from J, with 19 bases in between. CDR3 length: 15 residues. Germline CDR1 reads SGHVS; CDR2 reads FQNEAQ.

The chain links TRBV7-8 to TRBJ1-5; 7 bases align to TRBD1. Trimming removed 1 base from V and 5 bases from J; junction bases left unmatched: 2. Germline lookup yields CDR1 SGHVS and CDR2 FQNEAQ. This CDR3 comprises 14 residues. This CDR3 reads CASSLGQGDQPQHF. In nucleotides, the CDR3 is TGTGCCAGCAGCTTAGGCCAGGGGGATCAGCCCCAGCATTTT.

CDR3 DNA sequence: TGTGCCAGCACTAAAGCGGGGGCGGCAGGGGGCCTGAACACTGAAGCTTTCTTT. Protein sequence: CASTKAGAAGGLNTEAFF. The gene calls are TRBV6-1 and TRBJ1-1; 8 bases agree with TRBD1. In germline, CDR1 is MNHNS, CDR2 SASEGT. This CDR3 has 18 amino acids. The V and J ends lost 7 bases and 0 bases, in that order; junction bases with no gene match: 16.

The rearrangement links TRBV14 to TRBJ2-1; 7 nucleotides align to TRBD1. Looked up from germline, CDR1 is SGHDN and CDR2 is FVKESK. CDR3 length: 15 residues. J lost 8 bases, V lost 0 bases, and 7 bases had no gene match. This chain's CDR3 is CASSQEGRGSDEQFF. The CDR3 DNA follows: TGTGCCAGCAGCCAAGAGGGCAGGGGGAGTGATGAGCAGTTCTTC.